The present T cell receptor (beta chain) was sequenced within a study of cytomegalovirus exposure and HLA in healthy donors. Both 60 Vbeta primers and 13 Jbeta primers went into the PCR. The protocol was immunoSEQ multiplex PCR, while the TCRdb copy is restricted to in-frame clones and leaves out a portion. The sample carries 100,000 to 150,000 clones, 81% recorded once. The CDR3 is 16 residues long. Germline V gene sequence: CDR1 MDHEN, CDR2 SYDVKM. Trimming pared 8 bases from V and 0 bases from J, leaving 17 bases between. The genes are TRBV28 and TRBJ1-3, with D unclear. The sample was PBMCs. This receptor was identified in a man in his late teens or twenties in good health and CMV-seronegative. The CDR3 region has the DNA TGTGCCAGCGAAGGCGGAGAGAAGAGCTCTGGAAACACCATATATTTT. This translates into CASEGGEKSSGNTIYF.